This TCR beta chain was sequenced in a study of shared T cell receptors in the human thymus. Measured with immunoSEQ multiplex PCR; TCRdb has only the in-frame clones, and not every one. This sample has roughly 500,000 clones, with approximately 80% found just once. Germline V gene lookup returns CDR1 SGHAT and CDR2 FQDESV (reference sequence). This CDR3 spans 15 amino acids. The V gene lost 5 bases and the J gene lost 2 bases, with 15 bases spanning the gap. This clone was detected only once. The same sample was also used in a study of human thymus T cells.

V usage is TRBV11-1 and J usage is TRBJ2-5; D is possibly TRBD2 (6 bases). The source is a boy younger than two with a congenital heart defect. The specimen sequenced was thymocytes. The CDR3 bases are TGTGCCAGCAGCGCTGGGGACGGAGGGCAAGAGACCCAGTACTTC. Protein product: CASSAGDGGQETQYF.